The 10 T cell receptor beta chains given below trace back to one sample, sequenced in a study of monozygotic twins with cystic fibrosis. Repertoires were generated with immunoSEQ multiplex PCR, while TCRdb's copy carries only in-frame clones and drops some. The sample has around 17,000 clones; around 96% are singletons. Sequencing input: blood. These receptors were obtained from a girl aged 2 to 10 with cystic fibrosis.

V and J are TRBV28 and TRBJ2-7; the D gene is possibly TRBD1 (6 bases). V was shortened by 5 bases and J by 4 bases, with 9 bases between the two germline ends. The CDR3 contains 12 residues. Germline loops: CDR1 MDHEN, CDR2 SYDVKM. The CDR3 loop reads CASSLRGYEQYF. The CDR3 coding sequence is TGTGCCAGCAGTCTCAGGGGATACGAGCAGTACTTC.

The chain is built from TRBV7-8 and TRBJ1-3; 9 nucleotides line up with TRBD1. CDR3 length: 18 amino acids. Germline loops: CDR1 SGHVS, CDR2 FQNEAQ. With V trimmed by 1 base and J by 1 base, 8 bases remained unmatched. The CDR3 DNA sequence: TGTGCCAGCAGCTTAGTATGGGGGGACAGGGCATCTGGAAACACCATATATTTT. Translating it yields CASSLVWGDRASGNTIYF.

The chain couples TRBV6-5 to TRBJ1-5, with 9 bases fitting TRBD1. The germline V gene has CDR1 MNHEY and CDR2 SVGAGI. The V gene end was trimmed by 6 bases and the J gene end by 5 bases; junction bases not matched to a gene: 8. The CDR3 sequence is 15 residues long. CDR3 sequence: CASSSDRGGYQPQHF. The CDR3, as DNA: TGTGCCAGCAGCTCCGACAGGGGGGGGTATCAGCCCCAGCATTTT.

The V call is TRBV6-5, the J call TRBJ1-2; possibly TRBD1 for D (5 bases). The V gene's germline CDR1 is MNHEY and CDR2 SVGAGI. Trimming left V 6 bases short and J 3 bases short, with 17 bases between. This CDR3 contains 15 residues. Here the CDR3 DNA reads TGTGCCAGCAGACCCCCGGGGGGGAGTGACTATGGCTACACCTTC. Amino acid sequence: CASRPPGGSDYGYTF.

The rearrangement joins TRBV19 to TRBJ1-2; TRBD1 might be the D (5 bases). The germline V gene has CDR1 LNHDA and CDR2 SQIVND (reference sequence). CDR3 length: 14 amino acids. Trimming left V 1 base short and J 4 bases short, with 10 bases between. In nucleotides, the CDR3 is TGTGCCAGTAGTATAGGGGGCCTGAGCTATGGCTACACCTTC. Its translation: CASSIGGLSYGYTF.

This chain uses TRBV5-1 with TRBJ2-3; D possibly corresponds to TRBD1 (6 bases). The germline CDR1 and CDR2 sequences are SGHRS and YFSETQ. The CDR3 runs 14 residues. V was trimmed by 7 bases and J by 3 bases, leaving 15 bases between them. CDR3 loop: CASGRYTGTDTQYF. In DNA, the CDR3 is TGCGCCAGCGGCCGGTATACAGGGACAGATACGCAGTATTTT.

This sequence joins TRBV4-3 and TRBJ1-2, with D hard to call. The CDR3 consists of 15 residues. Germline loops: CDR1 LGHNA, CDR2 YSLEER. V lost 1 base, J lost 4 bases, and 13 bases lay in between. The CDR3: CASSQADGDPYGYTF. CDR3 DNA: TGCGCCAGCAGCCAAGCCGACGGGGATCCCTATGGCTACACCTTC.

The chain couples TRBV2 to TRBJ1-1; possibly TRBD1 for D (5 bases). Germline-derived CDR1 and CDR2 are SNHLY and FYNNEI. The CDR3 sequence is 15 residues long. The V and J ends lost 4 bases and 3 bases respectively, with 15 bases between them. CDR3 DNA sequence: TGTGCCAGCAGTGTGGTGGGGCGAAAGGACACTGAAGCTTTCTTT. Amino acids: CASSVVGRKDTEAFF.

The CDR3 DNA reads as TGTGCCAGCAGCCAAGATTTCCGGGACAGGCTCCGCGAGCAGTACTTC. It is translated as CASSQDFRDRLREQYF. The chain is built from TRBV14 and TRBJ2-7; the match to TRBD1 covers 8 bases. Germline values: CDR1 SGHDN, CDR2 FVKESK. The CDR3 runs to 16 residues. Trimming removed 0 bases from V and 6 bases from J; junction bases left unmatched: 10.

This sequence joins TRBV19 and TRBJ2-3; TRBD2 agrees at 8 bases. V lost 4 bases, J lost 5 bases, and 11 bases stayed unmatched. This CDR3 spans 16 amino acids. Germline V gene lookup returns CDR1 LNHDA and CDR2 SQIVND (reference sequence). The CDR3 DNA reads TGTGCCAGTAGTAAGCCGGGGGGGCGATTTGGAGATACGCAGTATTTT. Translation: CASSKPGGRFGDTQYF.